The T cell receptor (beta chain) under discussion was sequenced for a study of blood T cell repertoires in COVID-19. Study at large: From the United States, Italy and Spain came samples of acute and convalescent COVID-19. Nucleic acid was either cDNA or gDNA, and it came from T cells, B-cell-depleted T cells, or PBMCs.

Residents of under 25 US areas, aged roughly 18 to 89 years, made up the participants. Either two negative PCRs, clearance, or symptom resolution qualified Cohort 3 donors as recovered. Clones were read by immunoSEQ multiplex PCR, and TCRdb kept only the in-frame ones, dropping some. The profile shows around 200,000 clones, about nine tenths of them singletons. The trim removed 5 bases at V and 2 bases at J, leaving 8 bases unmatched. CDR1 MNHEY and CDR2 SMNVEV come from the germline V gene (reference sequence). This CDR3 is 15 amino acids long. This receptor was identified in a man between 25 and 39 years old who had recovered from COVID-19. This chain links TRBV27 with TRBJ2-7; TRBD1 aligns across 8 bases. Material: PBMCs or T cells enriched from blood (not recorded which). CDR3 sequence reads: CASSRQGSFPYEQYF. CDR3 bases: TGTGCCAGCAGTAGACAGGGGAGCTTCCCCTACGAGCAGTACTTC.